This TCR beta chain was observed in a study of shared clonotypes between healthy human individuals. Study summary: Three plates were used per donor for CD4 naive, three for CD4 memory, two for CD8 naive and one for CD8 memory. Study-level points and caveats: Larger estimated richness was generally seen in naive subsets than in memory subsets.

This clone has a single count. Its cognate antigen is unknown. How the authors handled the data: Filtering differed for immunoSEQ, which gave only junction sequences without quality scores. TCRdb's table, derived via immunoSEQ multiplex PCR, lists solely in-frame clones and lacks some. Clonal size and the V and J genes are those of that table, whereas D and trimming came from the DNA. The sample has around 2.1 million clones; almost 96% are singletons. This CDR3 spans 15 amino acids. After removal of 0 bases from V and 5 bases from J, the junction contained 7 bases not matched to a gene. The germline CDR1 and CDR2 sequences are SGHRS and YFSETQ.

Material: naive CD4+ T cells sorted from blood. The subset: CD45RA+ positively selected. The chain joins TRBV5-1 to TRBJ2-7, with 8 positions matching TRBD1. This TCR was sampled from a man in his late teens or twenties in good health. The CDR3 DNA reads TGCGCCAGCAGCTTGGCCGGACAGGGTGGCAACGAGCAGTACTTC. It codes for CASSLAGQGGNEQYF.